This T cell receptor beta chain was obtained from a study of shared clonotypes between healthy human individuals. Background on the study: Per donor, three plates held CD4 naive cells, three held CD4 memory, two held CD8 naive and one held CD8 memory.

This CDR3 contains 15 residues. The V and J ends lost 0 bases and 8 bases, in that order; junction bases with no gene match: 7. CDR1 and CDR2 from the germline V gene are SGDLS and YYNGEE. Naive CD8 isolation took CD45RO-negative cells positively selected for CCR7 and excluded terminally differentiated effector memory CD45RA+ cells. The assay used deep level. Repertoires were generated with immunoSEQ multiplex PCR, while TCRdb's copy carries only in-frame clones and drops some. The sample has about 2 million clones; roughly 94% are singletons. The clonotype comes from a man aged 18-30 years in good health. This chain uses TRBV9 with TRBJ2-1; TRBD2 matches at 8 bases. The sequencing input was naive CD8+ T cells sorted from blood. In nucleotides, the CDR3 is TGTGCCAGCAGCGTAGGGGGGACTAGTTTCGATGAGCAGTTCTTC. Translated: CASSVGGTSFDEQFF.